A selection of T cell receptor beta chains follows, all from one sample in a study of cytomegalovirus exposure and HLA in healthy donors. The repertoire was sequenced with immunoSEQ multiplex PCR; TCRdb's copy has only in-frame clones and lacks some. Of hundreds of thousands of clones detected, about 83% appear once; the ten largest clones hold around 15%. The sample was PBMCs. Receptor source: a man between 35 and 55 years old in good health and CMV-seronegative. Each CDR3 is given with its conserved first and last residue. The order of the fields is CDR3 length, V gene, J gene, clone size, CDR3 protein. Some rows have no size entry. The others give once, few or many, or a class for an expanded clone.

>16|TRBV4-1|TRBJ1-4|NA
CASSHPYDRLNEKLFF
>15|TRBV6-4|TRBJ1-2|few
CAISDLTGGGGGYTF
>15|TRBV5-1|TRBJ2-5|NA
CASKLGGQGKETQYF
>15|TRBV7-2|TRBJ2-7|NA
CASSLAEAISYEQYF
>15|TRBV5-1|TRBJ1-3|NA
CASSLEGARGNTIYF
>16|TRBV4-1|TRBJ1-5|NA
CASSQESGTGFQPQHF
>15|TRBV5-4|TRBJ2-7|NA
CASRPGLAGSYEQYF
>16|TRBV5-1|TRBJ2-2|NA
CASSLLQGTNTGELFF
>14|TRBV25-1|TRBJ1-5|NA
CASSETGFNQPQHF
>15|TRBV6-5|TRBJ2-2|NA
CASSYEGAHTGELFF
>12|TRBV6-6|TRBJ2-2|few
CASTLNTGELFF
>13|TRBV29-1|TRBJ1-1|NA
CSVSGAMNTEAFF
>14|TRBV7-3|TRBJ2-1|NA
CASSPPWGDHEQFF
>14|TRBV27|TRBJ2-2|once
CASSPDWSTGELFF
>13|TRBV5-1|TRBJ2-1|NA
CASSSGLADEQFF
>16|TRBV6-4|TRBJ2-7|NA
CASSDSWGRSLDEQYF
>13|TRBV19|TRBJ1-1|NA
CASSIGASTEAFF
>14|TRBV19|TRBJ1-1|NA
CASRGAGAWNEAFF
>15|TRBV5-8|TRBJ1-5|once
CASSLGTASNQPQHF
>14|TRBV30|TRBJ2-5|few
CAWTAAGRKETQYF
>13|TRBV5-8|TRBJ1-2|NA
CASSLFGAEGYTF
>15|TRBV15|TRBJ1-1|NA
CATSRDPQVGTEAFF
>15|TRBV7-2|TRBJ1-2|NA
CASSPDSGTGYGYTF
>20|TRBV11-2|TRBJ1-3|NA
CASSLDYRGTGGHSGNTIYF
>15|TRBV5-4|TRBJ1-6|NA
CASSLAGLMLSPLHF
>13|TRBV9|TRBJ2-1|NA
CASSGREDNEQFF
>12|TRBV7-8|TRBJ2-1|NA
CASSPPKSEQFF
>16|TRBV27|TRBJ1-5|NA
CASSLSVTYSNQPQHF
>17|TRBV19|TRBJ2-1|NA
CASSIDLLAALYTEQFF
>15|TRBV18|TRBJ2-3|few
CASSPLGRVTDTQYF
>17|TRBV5-1|TRBJ2-2|NA
CASSERPQGGSTGELFF
>15|TRBV9|TRBJ2-7|NA
CASSVGPSGRYEQYF
>16|TRBV27|TRBJ2-7|NA
CASSSAPGQGAYEQYF
>15|TRBV27|TRBJ1-1|NA
CASSPVHRLNTEAFF
>16|TRBV15|TRBJ2-2|once
CATSRGADINTGELFF
>13|TRBV5-1|TRBJ2-5|few
CASSSQVRETQYF
>14|TRBV18|TRBJ1-5|once
CASSPLQVGQPQHF
>16|TRBV5-1|TRBJ1-1|NA
CASAPMADRVNTEAFF
>12|TRBV2|TRBJ1-2|NA
CATRGDLDGYTF
>14|TRBV5-6|TRBJ2-7|few
CASSLAQGVDEQYF
>15|TRBV7-2|TRBJ1-1|once
CASSLTGQVNTEAFF
>13|TRBV15|TRBJ1-4|NA
CATSKAGDEKLFF
>13|TRBV6-5|TRBJ1-6|NA
CASRGQYNSPLHF
>15|TRBV5-4|TRBJ2-5|NA
CASSFSPLAKETQYF
>14|TRBV19|TRBJ2-5|NA
CASSIVGGQETQYF
>11|TRBV19|TRBJ2-5|NA
CASSIRETQYF
>16|TRBV5-1|TRBJ1-2|NA
CASSSSGTGGKYGYTF
>17|TRBV19|TRBJ2-6|NA
CASSIWGQSSGANVLTF
>15|TRBV30|TRBJ1-4|many
CAWSVRGRVDEKLFF
>15|TRBV19|TRBJ2-1|NA
CASSVGQGDRDEQFF
>15|TRBV6-5|TRBJ1-2|NA
CASSYPRGRHYGYTF
>11|TRBV6-1|TRBJ1-2|few
CASGTGPGYTF
>15|TRBV19|TRBJ2-7|NA
CASSIPSGRAYEQYF
>17|TRBV7-2|TRBJ2-5|NA
CASSVGGGLAFQETQYF
>14|TRBV6-4|TRBJ1-2|NA
CASAPGGANYGYTF